This T cell receptor beta chain originates from a study of shared clonotypes between healthy human individuals. Study-wide results and limits: Enrolling few donors narrowed the genetic and exposure-history diversity that was represented.

As regards this clone: Its antigen is not identified.

Sequenced by immunoSEQ multiplex PCR; TCRdb stores in-frame clones only, minus some. The table lists some 1,600,000 clones, nearly 99% of them singletons, with approximately 0.45% in the top ten. The CDR3 has 13 residues. The germline V gene encodes CDR1 SGDLS and CDR2 YYNGEE. Trimming shortened V by 0 bases and J by 6 bases, and 6 bases separated the two germline ends. The sample was naive CD4+ T cells sorted from blood. Subset meaning: CD45RA+ positively selected. The rearrangement links TRBV9 to TRBJ2-2, with no clear D. The TCR originated in a man aged 25-45 years in good health. The CDR3 sequence: CASSVGPPGELFF. In DNA form, the CDR3 reads TGTGCCAGCAGCGTAGGCCCCCCCGGGGAGCTGTTTTTT.